This T cell receptor beta chain was profiled in a study of CD8 T cells in Susac syndrome. Trimming shortened V by 3 bases and J by 0 bases, and 11 bases separated the two germline ends. The germline V gene encodes CDR1 MNHEY and CDR2 SMNVEV (reference sequence). This CDR3 has 15 amino acids. Random hexamers primed reverse transcription of about 0.5 to 1 ug RNA. TCRdb independently ran MiXCR on the immunoSEQ multiplex PCR reads; one entry per CDR3 protein. Here the sample spans about 76,000 distinct CDR3 sequences, approximately 93% being singletons. The rearrangement links TRBV27 to TRBJ1-1; D is unresolved. This TCR was recovered from a human donor with Susac syndrome. Sequencing was done on a sample of CD8+ T cells from PBMCs. CDR3 protein: CASSFLRGLNTEAFF. CDR3 coding DNA: TGTGCCAGCAGTTTCCTCCGGGGATTGAACACTGAAGCTTTCTTT.